These 3 T cell receptor beta chains were all obtained from the same sample, sequenced in a study of blood T cell repertoires in COVID-19. The protocol was immunoSEQ multiplex PCR, while the TCRdb copy is restricted to in-frame clones and leaves out a portion. The sample includes around 250,000 clones, about 82% of them seen just once. Sequences were obtained from peripheral blood. These receptors were collected from a man aged 80 or over with acute or convalescent COVID-19.

The chain combines TRBV6-4 with TRBJ1-3; D remains ambiguous. The CDR3 has 14 residues. Germline V CDR1 and CDR2: MRHNA, SNTAGT. Deletions cut 5 bases from V and 0 bases from J, with 8 bases between. This CDR3 reads CASSSGSSGNTIYF. DNA for the CDR3: TGTGCCAGCAGTTCAGGTTCCTCTGGAAACACCATATATTTT.

This clone was picked up a small number of times. The J gene is TRBJ1-6, the V gene TRBV3-1 (or the pseudogene TRBV3-2), with a possible D match to TRBD1 (6 bases). The CDR3 contains 18 residues. With 4 bases removed from V and 0 bases from J, the gap between germline ends came to 16 bases. Germline CDR1 and CDR2: LGHDT and YNNKEL (reference sequence). The CDR3 reads CASSPRTVGGSYNSPLHF. CDR3 in DNA: TGTGCCAGCAGCCCAAGGACAGTGGGCGGCTCCTATAATTCACCCCTCCACTTT.

V is TRBV19 and J is TRBJ1-4, with D possibly TRBD1 on 6 matching bases. The germline V gene encodes CDR1 LNHDA and CDR2 SQIVND (reference sequence). The CDR3 runs 19 residues. Trimming cost V 4 bases and J 0 bases, with 21 bases left between them. Written as DNA, the CDR3 is TGTGCCAGTAGTACGGGACAACGTGGCGGTCCTCCAACTAATGAAAAACTGTTTTTT. Translating gives CASSTGQRGGPPTNEKLFF.